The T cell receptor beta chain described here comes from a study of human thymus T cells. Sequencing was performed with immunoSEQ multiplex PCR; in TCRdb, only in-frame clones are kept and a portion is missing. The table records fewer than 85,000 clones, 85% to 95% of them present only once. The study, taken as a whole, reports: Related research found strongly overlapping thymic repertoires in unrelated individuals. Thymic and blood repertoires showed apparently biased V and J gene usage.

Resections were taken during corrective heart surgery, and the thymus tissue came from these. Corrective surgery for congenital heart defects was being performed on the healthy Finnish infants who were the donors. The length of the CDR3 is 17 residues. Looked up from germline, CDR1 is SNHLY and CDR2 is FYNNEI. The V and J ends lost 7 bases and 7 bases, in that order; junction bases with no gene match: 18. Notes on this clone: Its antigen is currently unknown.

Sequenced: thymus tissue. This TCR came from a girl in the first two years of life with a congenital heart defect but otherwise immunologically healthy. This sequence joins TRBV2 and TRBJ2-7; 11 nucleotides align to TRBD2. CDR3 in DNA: TGTGCCAGCATCCCGACTAGCGGGATAGTCGACCGGGGGGAGCAGTACTTC. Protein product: CASIPTSGIVDRGEQYF.